Reported below is one T cell receptor beta chain. Its antigen remains unknown. Generation of TCR beta cDNA was performed by 5'RACE template switching incorporating UMIs. After re-calling the 5' RACE reads, TCRdb lists one entry per CDR3 protein, DNA absent. The table lists about 160,000 distinct CDR3 sequences, with less than 20% in the top ten. CDR1 and CDR2 (germline): SGHVS, FQNEAQ. The CDR3 length is 19 residues. This specimen comes from a study of T cells expressing NK-cell markers. On the study more broadly: CD3+CD56+NKG2C+, CD3+CD56+NKG2C- and CD3+CD56-NKG2C+ T cells, once sorted, supplied the TCR beta repertoires.

General observations from the study: Whether expanded NKG2C+ T cell clones were HCMV specific stayed uncertain. Among CD8+ T cells from five or six donors, dominant NKG2C+ clonotypes accounted for about 1.0-7.0%.

The sample was blood T cells: a sorted CD56 or NKG2C T cell subset, CD4+ or CD8+ T cells, or bulk PBMC T cells (not recorded which). This TCR was sampled from a woman between 18 and 75 years old in good health. The chain uses TRBV7-8 and TRBJ2-4; TCRdb's assignment of TRBD2 cannot be checked, as there is no DNA. The CDR3 protein is CASSFGEPWKTRTKNIQYF.